A selection of T cell receptor beta chains follows, all from one sample in a study of blood T cell repertoires in COVID-19. Libraries were prepared by immunoSEQ multiplex PCR; TCRdb keeps only in-frame clonotypes and omits some of them. Found here are hundreds of thousands of clones, more than 75% of them singletons; the top ten hold 1% to 1.5%. Source material: peripheral blood. Receptors were obtained from a man in his 70s with acute or convalescent COVID-19. Each CDR3 is given with its conserved first and last residue. D genes are given only for firm matches. Part of the rows lack a size; the others show once, few, many or a class for expanded clones.

d_gene	abundance	v_gene	j_gene	CDR3aa	CDR3nt
-	-	TRBV7-7	TRBJ2-2	CASSSGQNTGELFF	TGTGCCAGCAGCTCGGGACAGAACACCGGGGAGCTGTTTTTT
-	few	TRBV19	TRBJ1-5	CASSILFSGNQPQHF	TGTGCCAGTAGTATTCTATTTTCGGGCAATCAGCCCCAGCATTTT
-	-	TRBV28	TRBJ1-1	CASMNTEAFF	TGTGCCTCCATGAACACTGAAGCTTTCTTT
-	-	TRBV15	TRBJ1-6	CATSRDGGRARSPLHF	TGTGCCACCAGCAGAGATGGGGGCAGGGCGAGGTCACCCCTCCACTTT
-	-	TRBV4-3	TRBJ2-2	CASSQAVSPYTGELFF	TGCGCCAGCAGCCAGGCGGTGAGCCCTTACACCGGGGAGCTGTTTTTT
-	-	TRBV5-1	TRBJ2-6	CASSFYPSNSGANVLTF	TGCGCCAGCAGCTTTTACCCCTCTAACTCTGGGGCCAACGTCCTGACTTTC
TRBD1	-	TRBV2	TRBJ1-1	CANKQGLNTEAFF	TGTGCCAACAAACAGGGGCTTAACACTGAAGCTTTCTTT
-	-	TRBV4-1	TRBJ1-2	CASSPGQHSQYGYTF	TGCGCCAGCAGCCCAGGACAGCATTCCCAGTATGGCTACACCTTC
TRBD2	-	TRBV2	TRBJ2-7	CASSLGLAGYEQYF	TGTGCCAGCAGCCTTGGACTAGCGGGCTACGAGCAGTACTTC
TRBD1	-	TRBV18	TRBJ2-3	CASSKPGTEDTQYF	TGTGCCAGCTCAAAGCCGGGGACAGAAGATACGCAGTATTTT
TRBD1	-	TRBV19	TRBJ1-5	CASSLRTGTGGNQPQHF	TGTGCCAGTAGTCTCCGAACCGGGACAGGGGGCAATCAGCCCCAGCATTTT
-	-	TRBV18	TRBJ1-4	CASSLNMQGPSFEKLFF	TGTGCCAGCTCATTAAACATGCAGGGGCCCTCATTTGAAAAACTGTTTTTT
TRBD1	-	TRBV28	TRBJ1-1	CASTRQGAVSEAFF	TGTGCCAGCACCCGACAGGGGGCGGTAAGTGAAGCTTTCTTT
-	-	TRBV7-9	TRBJ1-2	CASSPTSGHGYTF	TGTGCCAGCAGCCCAACCAGTGGCCATGGCTACACCTTC